The next 6 T cell receptor beta chains were all read from a single sample in a study of response to subunit inactivated influenza vaccine. TCRdb called the RT-PCR reads again in MiXCR, with one record for every CDR3 protein. The sample contains more than 400,000 distinct CDR3 sequences, 10% to 11% of which appear only once. Sequences were derived from PBMCs from blood, sampled 35 to 45 days after vaccination. The receptors were sampled from a man over 45 who received an inactivated influenza vaccine.

This clonotype was seen at least ten times. J is TRBJ2-3 and V is TRBV12-3 or TRBV12-4, with 10 bases identical to TRBD1. V dropped 5 bases and J dropped 5; count of bases not matched to a gene: 7. This CDR3 is built from 15 residues. CDR3 region: CASSPGGQGRDTQYF. CDR3 coding DNA: TGTGCCAGCAGTCCTGGGGGACAGGGGCGAGATACGCAGTATTTT.

This clonotype was observed a handful of times. This chain joins TRBV20-1 and TRBJ1-2; D might be TRBD1 (5 bases). The CDR3 loop spans 14 amino acids. The ends were cut back, 2 bases at V and 4 bases at J, with 14 bases in the middle. CDR1 and CDR2 from the germline V gene are DFQATT and SNEGSKA (reference sequence). For the CDR3, the DNA is TGCAGTGCTAGAAGGACGGGGGGGGGCTATGGCTACACCTTC. Translation gives CSARRTGGGYGYTF.

This clonotype was observed many times. V is TRBV20-1 and J is TRBJ2-7; D unresolved. This CDR3 comprises 16 residues. The germline gives CDR1 DFQATT, CDR2 SNEGSKA (reference sequence). The germline V and J ends were trimmed by 0 bases and 0 bases, with 15 bases remaining between them. CDR3 sequence: CSARDLRARSSYEQYF. CDR3 DNA: TGCAGTGCTAGAGATCTTCGCGCCCGATCCTCCTACGAGCAGTACTTC.

This clonotype was seen a handful of times. V is TRBV11-2 and J is TRBJ2-3; 8 nucleotides align to TRBD1. The CDR3 has 16 amino acids. V lost 2 bases to trimming and J lost 0 bases; unmatched junction nucleotides: 4. In germline, CDR1 is SGHAT, CDR2 FQNNGV. The CDR3 here is CASSLQGARSTDTQYF. CDR3 nucleotides: TGTGCCAGCAGCTTACAGGGGGCAAGGAGCACAGATACGCAGTATTTT.

The chain joins TRBV4-1 to TRBJ1-3; D is possibly TRBD1 (6 bases). Germline loops: CDR1 MGHRA, CDR2 YSYEKL. V lost 4 bases, J lost 2 bases, and 12 bases lay in between. The CDR3 sequence is 15 residues long. The CDR3 spells CASSPQQGAGNTIYF. CDR3 in DNA: TGCGCCAGCAGCCCCCAACAGGGAGCTGGAAACACCATATATTTT.

This clonotype showed up many times. The chain employs TRBV12-3 or TRBV12-4 and TRBJ2-1; D ambiguous. CDR3 length equals 13 residues. Trimming cost V 7 bases and J 6 bases, with 13 bases left between them. The CDR3 is CASTDVQFNEQFF. In DNA, the CDR3 is TGTGCCAGCACCGATGTCCAGTTCAATGAGCAGTTCTTC.